These 29 T cell receptor beta chains originate from one sample sequenced in a study of T cell changes during pregnancy in multiple sclerosis. Clones were read by immunoSEQ multiplex PCR, and TCRdb kept only the in-frame ones, dropping some. The sample shows under 95,000 clones, 80% to 95% of them seen only once. The source material was peripheral blood, sampled in the second trimester of pregnancy. These receptors came from a female donor with multiple sclerosis, enrolled in a pregnancy study.

The V gene is TRBV6-1, the J gene TRBJ2-1, with 11 nucleotides matching TRBD2. The CDR3 consists of 15 residues. Looked up from germline, CDR1 is MNHNS and CDR2 is SASEGT. After removal of 8 bases from V and 10 bases from J, the junction contained 13 bases not matched to a gene. This CDR3 reads CASLLAGGYGEEQFF. In DNA, the CDR3 is TGTGCCAGCCTTTTAGCGGGAGGGTATGGGGAGGAGCAGTTCTTC.

The V and J genes are TRBV7-9 and TRBJ2-7; TRBD1 agrees at 11 bases. Per the germline V gene, CDR1 is SEHNR and CDR2 is FQNEAQ (reference sequence). The CDR3 totals 19 residues. J lost 0 bases, V lost 1 base, and 11 bases had no gene match. The CDR3 coding sequence is TGTGCCAGCAGCTTAGGATTAAGGTCCGGGACAGGGGGCTCCTACGAGCAGTACTTC. Translation: CASSLGLRSGTGGSYEQYF.

This rearrangement joins TRBV5-1 to TRBJ1-1; maybe TRBD1 (5 bases). V was shortened by 4 bases and J by 1 base, with 17 bases between the two germline ends. CDR1 and CDR2 from the germline V gene are SGHRS and YFSETQ. CDR3 length: 16 residues. The CDR3 region has the DNA TGCGCCAGCAGCCGTCGGCCGGTCGGGGGGAACACTGAAGCTTTCTTT. This sequence encodes CASSRRPVGGNTEAFF.

The chain combines TRBV5-6 with TRBJ1-2, with 8 bases that match TRBD1. The CDR3 contains 14 residues. CDR1 is SGHDT and CDR2 is YYEEEE in the germline V gene. Trimming took 2 bases from V and 7 from J; bases not matched to a gene: 7. The CDR3 here is CASSFPGTGSGYTF. In DNA form, the CDR3 reads TGTGCCAGCAGCTTTCCCGGGACAGGCTCTGGCTACACCTTC. Variable domain in full (rest from reference TRBV5-6 and TRBJ1-2): DAGVTQSPTHLIKTRGQQVTLRCSPKSGHDTVSWYQQALGQGPQFIFQYYEEEERQRGNFPDRFSGHQFPNYSSELNVNALLLGDSALYLCASSFPGTGSGYTFGSGTRLTVV.

This sequence joins TRBV18 and TRBJ1-2; 9 bases fit TRBD1. Germline loops: CDR1 KGHSH, CDR2 LQKENI. V was pared by 1 base and J by 4 bases, with 10 bases of the junction left unmatched. CDR3 length equals 17 residues. CDR3 sequence (DNA): TGTGCCAGCTCACCACAGGCTGGACAGGGGTATGCCTATGGCTACACCTTC. Translation: CASSPQAGQGYAYGYTF.

The rearrangement joins TRBV6-1 to TRBJ1-1; 8 positions match TRBD1. CDR3 length: 14 residues. V dropped 7 bases and J dropped 6; count of bases not matched to a gene: 10. Germline assignment: CDR1 MNHNS and CDR2 SASEGT. The CDR3 DNA reads as TGTGCCAGCACCCCCCGACAGGGGCGCCCTGAAGCTTTCTTT. Translated, it gives CASTPRQGRPEAFF.

This chain uses TRBV5-4 with TRBJ1-1; 7 bases are shared with TRBD1. Germline CDR1 and CDR2: SGHNT and YYREEE (reference sequence). CDR3 length equals 13 residues. DNA for the CDR3: TGTGCGATCAAACAGGGGATGGACACTGAAGCTTTCTTT. Its protein product is CAIKQGMDTEAFF.

The gene calls are TRBV5-1 and TRBJ2-7, with 9 bases identical to TRBD2. V lost 0 bases to trimming and J lost 3 bases; unmatched junction nucleotides: 4. The CDR3 has 15 residues. CDR1 SGHRS and CDR2 YFSETQ come from the germline V gene. The DNA for the CDR3 is TGCGCCAGCAGCTTGGGCCTAGCGGGAATCTACGAGCAGTACTTC. This gives the protein CASSLGLAGIYEQYF.

This clone was seen only a few times. This rearrangement joins TRBV5-5 to TRBJ1-6; D call uncertain. Germline V gene sequence: CDR1 SGHKS, CDR2 YYEKEE (reference sequence). With 4 bases removed from V and 6 bases from J, the gap between germline ends came to 14 bases. There are 15 residues in the CDR3. In DNA, the CDR3 is TGTGCCAGCAGCCCACTGGCGGGTAGTAATTCACCCCTCCACTTT. Amino acid sequence: CASSPLAGSNSPLHF. The variable domain in full, completed from reference TRBV5-5 and TRBJ1-6, reads DAGVTQSPTHLIKTRGQQVTLRCSPISGHKSVSWYQQVLGQGPQFIFQYYEKEERGRGNFPDRFSARQFPNYSSELNVNALLLGDSALYLCASSPLAGSNSPLHFGNGTRLTVT.

Here the CDR3 DNA reads TGTGCCAGCAGCCAAGAGAGGGCCAAGCGGGAGAAGTACCAAGAGACCCAGTACTTC. It specifies CASSQERAKREKYQETQYF. The V call is TRBV4-2, the J call TRBJ2-5, with TRBD2 matching over 8 bases. CDR1 and CDR2 (germline): LGHNA, YNFKEQ. This CDR3 comprises 19 residues. The trim removed 0 bases at V and 0 bases at J, leaving 12 bases unmatched.

This clone was seen just once. V usage is TRBV5-6 and J usage is TRBJ2-7; TRBD1 agrees at 7 bases. CDR1 is SGHDT, CDR2 YYEEEE, per germline. The CDR3 extends over 16 amino acids. V gave up 4 bases and J gave up 1 base; unmatched junction bases: 11. CDR3 nucleotides: TGTGCCAGCAGCCCGGCCTTAGGGACAGCTTCCTACGAGCAGTACTTC. Protein product: CASSPALGTASYEQYF. The full variable domain, in which reference TRBV5-6 and TRBJ2-7 provide the parts outside the CDR3, is DAGVTQSPTHLIKTRGQQVTLRCSPKSGHDTVSWYQQALGQGPQFIFQYYEEEERQRGNFPDRFSGHQFPNYSSELNVNALLLGDSALYLCASSPALGTASYEQYFGPGTRLTVT.

This clone has only one observation. V gene TRBV7-2 combines with J gene TRBJ2-7; a weak D match, TRBD2 (7 bases). The CDR3 has 13 residues. V lost 2 bases and J 4 bases, leaving 9 bases between the germline ends. Germline lookup yields CDR1 SGHTA and CDR2 FQGNSA. CDR3 sequence reads: CASSLRGAYEQYF. The CDR3 DNA follows: TGTGCCAGCAGCTTACGGGGGGCGTACGAGCAGTACTTC.

The chain joins TRBV28 to TRBJ1-2, with TRBD1 as a possible D gene (6 bases). The V and J ends lost 6 bases and 4 bases respectively, with 12 bases between them. Germline loops: CDR1 MDHEN, CDR2 SYDVKM. This CDR3 region has 13 residues. The CDR3 DNA is TGTGCCAGCAGCCGATCGACAGGCTATGGCTACACCTTC. Translating gives CASSRSTGYGYTF.

The rearrangement uses TRBV29-1 and TRBJ2-3; 7 positions match TRBD1. This CDR3 is built from 13 residues. V gave up 8 bases and J gave up 1 base; unmatched junction bases: 6. Per the germline V gene, CDR1 is SQVTM and CDR2 is ANQGSEA. The CDR3 DNA sequence: TGCAGCACCAGGGACAGACGCACAGATACGCAGTATTTT. Its protein is CSTRDRRTDTQYF.

This chain links TRBV27 with TRBJ1-1; D is undetermined. Trimming stripped 5 bases from V and 0 bases from J, with 7 bases between. The length of the CDR3 is 13 residues. The germline V gene encodes CDR1 MNHEY and CDR2 SMNVEV (reference sequence). CDR3: CASSPYMNTEAFF. CDR3 DNA sequence: TGTGCCAGCAGTCCGTACATGAACACTGAAGCTTTCTTT.

The V call is TRBV9, the J call TRBJ1-1; D gene ambiguous. The germline V gene has CDR1 SGDLS and CDR2 YYNGEE. Trimming left V 4 bases short and J 0 bases short, with 13 bases between. The CDR3 is 15 amino acids. The CDR3 loop is CASSLTDDMNTEAFF. The CDR3, as DNA: TGTGCCAGCAGCCTGACCGACGACATGAACACTGAAGCTTTCTTT. The variable domain in full, completed from reference TRBV9 and TRBJ1-1, reads DSGVTQTPKHLITATGQRVTLRCSPRSGDLSVYWYQQSLDQGLQFLIQYYNGEERAKGNILERFSAQQFPDLHSELNLSSLELGDSALYFCASSLTDDMNTEAFFGQGTRLTVV.

The chain joins TRBV9 to TRBJ1-2; weak D call: TRBD1 (6 bases). The germline V gene encodes CDR1 SGDLS and CDR2 YYNGEE. V lost 3 bases and J 8 bases, leaving 23 bases between the germline ends. This CDR3 has 16 residues. The CDR3 here is CASSEGDTGSIGGYTF. The CDR3 DNA is TGTGCCAGCAGCGAGGGGGACACAGGGTCAATAGGGGGCTACACCTTC.

This chain connects TRBV9 to TRBJ2-1, with 8 nucleotides matching TRBD1. Germline V gives CDR1 SGDLS, CDR2 YYNGEE. V shed 4 bases, J shed 4 bases, and the junction held 7 bases outside the gene matches. The CDR3 length is 15 residues. DNA of the CDR3: TGTGCCAGCAGCCCCTGGGACAGGCTGTACAATGAGCAGTTCTTC. Its translation: CASSPWDRLYNEQFF.

The chain recombines TRBV6-6 with TRBJ1-4; 8 bases line up with TRBD1. The V and J ends lost 6 bases and 7 bases, in that order; junction bases with no gene match: 7. The CDR3 length is 14 residues. CDR1 MNHNY and CDR2 SVGAGI come from the germline V gene (reference sequence). The CDR3 protein is CASSQDRVGEKLFF. The CDR3 DNA reads as TGTGCCAGCAGCCAGGACAGGGTGGGTGAAAAACTGTTTTTT.

The chain links TRBV18 to TRBJ2-4, with D maybe TRBD1 (6 bases). CDR3 length: 16 residues. The ends were cut back, 3 bases at V and 0 bases at J, with 12 bases in the middle. CDR1 and CDR2 (germline): KGHSH, LQKENI. The CDR3 coding sequence is TGTGCCAGCTCACCGACAGGTCAGGTAGCCAAAAACATTCAGTACTTC. Protein: CASSPTGQVAKNIQYF.

The chain employs TRBV10-3 and TRBJ2-7; 8 bases agree with TRBD1. The CDR3 is 14 amino acids. Germline trimming cut 6 bases from V and 3 bases from J; bases unmatched to any gene: 7. Germline V gene data show CDR1 as ENHRY and CDR2 as SYGVKD. The chain's CDR3 is CAIRVGQGVYEQYF. The CDR3 DNA sequence: TGTGCCATCAGAGTCGGACAGGGTGTCTACGAGCAGTACTTC.

This chain joins TRBV7-9 and TRBJ2-1, with 7 bases identical to TRBD1. The CDR3 is 13 residues long. Germline V gene sequence: CDR1 SEHNR, CDR2 FQNEAQ (reference sequence). Losses at the gene ends were 11 bases for V and 4 bases for J; bases not matched to a gene: 8. CDR3 DNA sequence: TGTGCCCTAGAAGGGGGCCTTTACAATGAGCAGTTCTTC. Its translation: CALEGGLYNEQFF.

This chain links TRBV7-9 with TRBJ2-5; D unresolved. Germline V gene data show CDR1 as SEHNR and CDR2 as FQNEAQ (reference sequence). V shed 2 bases and J shed 5 bases, with 9 bases lying between them. The CDR3 runs to 13 residues. The CDR3 sequence is CASSLTPRETQYF. Written as DNA, the CDR3 is TGTGCCAGCAGCTTAACCCCCCGGGAGACCCAGTACTTC.

This clone came up once. The chain uses TRBV27 and TRBJ2-3; 14 bases are a match to TRBD2. Germline CDR1 and CDR2: MNHEY and SMNVEV (reference sequence). Losses at the gene ends were 6 bases for V and 7 bases for J; bases not matched to a gene: 9. There are 16 residues in the CDR3. DNA of the CDR3: TGTGCCAGCAGGCGGGAAGGGACTAGCGGGAGTTATACGCAGTATTTT. Encoded protein: CASRREGTSGSYTQYF.

This clone was detected a few times. CDR3 loop: CASSPGQTLYGYTF. DNA of the CDR3: TGTGCCAGCAGCCCCGGACAGACACTCTATGGCTACACCTTC. The rearrangement links TRBV7-8 to TRBJ1-2; maybe TRBD1 (6 bases). This CDR3 contains 14 residues. The V end was cut by 5 bases, the J end by 4 bases, with 14 bases between. CDR1 and CDR2 from the germline V gene are SGHVS and FQNEAQ.

This chain links TRBV7-3 with TRBJ1-5; 7 nucleotides agree with TRBD1. Trimming removed 2 bases from V and 2 bases from J; junction bases left unmatched: 3. This CDR3 has 15 residues. The germline CDR1 and CDR2 sequences are SGHTA and FQGTGA. CDR3 in amino acids: CASSLSGQGNQPQHF. In nucleotides, the CDR3 is TGTGCCAGCAGCTTATCAGGACAGGGCAATCAGCCCCAGCATTTT.

CDR3 region: CASSDHPGQGVDSPLHF. CDR3 coding DNA: TGTGCCAGCAGTGACCATCCGGGACAGGGAGTAGATTCACCCCTCCACTTT. J is TRBJ1-6 and V is TRBV2; TRBD1 matches at 9 bases. Germline trimming cut 3 bases from V and 8 bases from J; bases unmatched to any gene: 11. The CDR3 contains 17 residues. Germline CDR1 reads SNHLY; CDR2 reads FYNNEI.

The rearrangement joins TRBV5-1 to TRBJ2-3; 8 positions agree with TRBD1. Losses at the gene ends were 3 bases for V and 3 bases for J; bases not matched to a gene: 6. CDR1 and CDR2 from the germline V gene are SGHRS and YFSETQ. CDR3 length: 15 residues. The CDR3: CASSSTGEFTDTQYF. As DNA, the CDR3 is TGCGCCAGCAGCTCGACAGGGGAGTTTACAGATACGCAGTATTTT.

The CDR3 here is CASTRGTGELFF. The CDR3 bases are TGTGCCAGCACCCGGGGGACCGGGGAGCTGTTTTTT. V gene TRBV7-9 combines with J gene TRBJ2-2, with D tentatively TRBD2 (6 bases). Per the germline V gene, CDR1 is SEHNR and CDR2 is FQNEAQ (reference sequence). V lost 7 bases and J 5 bases, leaving 8 bases between the germline ends. The CDR3 is 12 residues long.